A selection of T cell receptor beta chains follows, all from one sample in a study of OX40 agonist ivuxolimab in advanced cancers. TCRdb's copy holds only in-frame clones and misses some; the assay was immunoSEQ multiplex PCR. The profile shows approximately 110,000 clones, 85% to 95% of them singletons. The sequences come from CD4+ or CD8+ T cells sorted from blood, collected in a trial of the OX40 agonist ivuxolimab. The receptors come from an adult with an advanced solid tumor such as melanoma, head and neck, liver or kidney cancer. CDR3s include the opening cysteine and the closing phenylalanine or tryptophan. A D gene is named only where the DNA matches it firmly. The size entry is marked missing in some rows and otherwise reads once, few, many or a size class.

d_gene	v_gene	j_gene	abundance	CDR3aa	CDR3nt
.	TRBV6-1	TRBJ1-4	.	CASSVPVMEKLFF	TGTGCCAGCAGTGTACCGGTAATGGAAAAACTGTTTTTT
.	TRBV6-5	TRBJ1-6	.	CASSYAGVAYNSPLHF	TGTGCCAGCAGTTATGCGGGGGTCGCCTATAATTCACCCCTCCACTTT
.	TRBV5-6	TRBJ2-7	.	CASSSPWNEQYF	TGTGCCAGCAGCTCGCCTTGGAACGAGCAGTACTTC
TRBD1	TRBV19	TRBJ1-1	.	CASRGQHTEAFF	TGTGCCAGTAGGGGACAGCACACTGAAGCTTTCTTT
TRBD1	TRBV28	TRBJ1-2	.	CASSQLGQGANYGYTF	TGTGCCAGCAGTCAGCTCGGACAGGGGGCTAACTATGGCTACACCTTC
.	TRBV19	TRBJ2-7	.	CASSPGVGELAYEQYF	TGTGCCAGTAGCCCCGGAGTCGGGGAATTGGCCTACGAGCAGTACTTC
.	TRBV2	TRBJ1-1	.	CDVPGPKNTEAFF	TGTGACGTTCCGGGACCCAAGAACACTGAAGCTTTCTTT
.	TRBV30	TRBJ2-1	.	CAWSLGGTHNEQFF	TGTGCCTGGAGTCTAGGCGGGACCCACAATGAGCAGTTCTTC
.	TRBV5-1	TRBJ1-1	.	CASSLVPGAVEAFF	TGCGCCAGCAGCTTGGTGCCAGGGGCGGTTGAAGCTTTCTTT
.	TRBV7-2	TRBJ2-5	.	CASSYRTTVRETQYF	TGTGCCAGCAGCTACCGGACAACCGTCCGGGAGACCCAGTACTTC
.	TRBV27	TRBJ1-5	.	CASSLSERDQPQHF	TGTGCCAGCAGTTTATCGGAACGGGATCAGCCCCAGCATTTT
.	TRBV6-5	TRBJ2-5	.	CASSYSWALQTQYF	TGTGCCAGCAGTTACTCGTGGGCCCTGCAGACCCAGTACTTC
.	TRBV28	TRBJ1-2	.	CASSTPGGAGGYTF	TGTGCCAGCAGTACCCCAGGAGGGGCGGGTGGCTACACCTTC
.	TRBV5-6	TRBJ2-4	.	CASSPTSPNIQYF	TGTGCCAGCAGCCCCACATCACCCAACATTCAGTACTTC
.	TRBV27	TRBJ1-1	.	CASSPLNTEAFF	TGTGCCAGCAGCCCATTGAACACTGAAGCTTTCTTT
.	TRBV19	TRBJ2-2	.	CASKRSRDTGELFF	TGTGCCAGTAAGCGGTCACGGGACACCGGGGAGCTGTTTTTT
.	TRBV7-2	TRBJ1-6	.	CASSSLARDSPLHF	TGTGCCAGCAGCTCCCTGGCAAGAGATTCACCCCTCCACTTT
.	TRBV9	TRBJ2-3	.	CASSVGGGGPDTQYF	TGTGCCAGCAGCGTAGGGGGGGGCGGGCCAGATACGCAGTATTTT
TRBD1	TRBV7-9	TRBJ1-6	.	CASSLGQGGSPLHF	TGTGCCAGCAGCTTGGGACAGGGAGGGTCACCCCTCCACTTT
TRBD2	TRBV5-6	TRBJ2-5	.	CASSLASTSAETQYF	TGTGCCAGCAGCTTGGCCTCGACTAGCGCTGAGACCCAGTACTTC
.	TRBV2	TRBJ1-1	few	CASTGGGLNTEAFF	TGTGCCAGCACGGGCGGCGGTCTGAACACTGAAGCTTTCTTT
.	TRBV19	TRBJ1-1	.	CASSNTGHDGTEAFF	TGTGCCAGTAGCAATACAGGGCATGACGGCACTGAAGCTTTCTTT
TRBD1	TRBV5-5	TRBJ1-5	.	CASSYWLGQGEQPQHF	TGTGCCAGCAGCTATTGGTTGGGACAGGGGGAGCAGCCCCAGCATTTT
.	TRBV7-2	TRBJ2-3	once	CASSQGGDTQYF	TGTGCCAGCAGCCAGGGGGGAGATACGCAGTATTTT
TRBD2	TRBV9	TRBJ2-1	.	CASSSLAGRNEQFF	TGTGCCAGCAGCTCACTAGCGGGTAGGAATGAGCAGTTCTTC
TRBD1	TRBV19	TRBJ1-4	.	CASSIGGVRGLGELFF	TGTGCCAGTAGTATTGGAGGAGTCAGGGGGCTTGGAGAACTGTTTTTT
TRBD1	TRBV28	TRBJ2-7	.	CASSFRRSTGAGYEQYF	TGTGCCAGCAGTTTCCGACGGTCGACAGGGGCCGGGTACGAGCAGTACTTC
.	TRBV6-4	TRBJ2-1	.	CASSEGGLSYNEQFF	TGTGCCAGCAGTGAGGGCGGCCTATCCTACAATGAGCAGTTCTTC
TRBD1	TRBV4-1	TRBJ2-2	.	CASSPGQGANTGELFF	TGCGCCAGCAGCCCGGGACAGGGGGCCAACACCGGGGAGCTGTTTTTT
.	TRBV5-1	TRBJ2-4	.	CASVLFGTNAYIQYF	TGCGCCAGCGTTTTGTTCGGGACGAATGCGTACATTCAGTACTTC
.	TRBV5-1	TRBJ2-7	.	CASSLWTAYEQYF	TGCGCCAGCAGCTTGTGGACAGCCTACGAGCAGTACTTC
.	TRBV30	TRBJ2-3	.	CAWSVKSTDTQYF	TGTGCCTGGAGTGTCAAGAGCACAGATACGCAGTATTTT
.	TRBV18	TRBJ1-1	.	CASSPPGPPNTEAFF	TGTGCCAGCTCACCACCAGGGCCGCCGAACACTGAAGCTTTCTTT
TRBD2	TRBV9	TRBJ2-2	.	CASSVSLAVNTGELFF	TGTGCCAGCAGCGTGTCTCTAGCGGTGAACACCGGGGAGCTGTTTTTT
.	TRBV4-1	TRBJ2-1	.	CASSHLSESSYNEQFF	TGCGCCAGCAGCCACCTTAGCGAGAGCTCCTACAATGAGCAGTTCTTC
.	TRBV6-6	TRBJ1-2	.	CASTPGRAGYGYTF	TGTGCCAGCACTCCGGGTAGGGCCGGCTATGGCTACACCTTC
TRBD2	TRBV5-5	TRBJ2-7	.	CASSLRRGAAGVDEQYF	TGTGCCAGCAGCTTGCGTCGGGGCGCAGCGGGAGTAGACGAGCAGTACTTC
.	TRBV18	TRBJ2-3	.	CASSPGNARGDTQYF	TGTGCCAGCTCACCAGGCAACGCCCGGGGGGATACGCAGTATTTT
.	TRBV2	TRBJ1-1	.	CASSRRGGGTEAFF	TGTGCCAGCAGCCGACGGGGAGGGGGCACTGAAGCTTTCTTT
.	TRBV15	TRBJ2-1	.	CATSRDTQYNEQFF	TGTGCCACCAGCAGGGACACCCAATACAATGAGCAGTTCTTC
TRBD1	TRBV5-1	TRBJ1-3	.	CASSLETGTGNTIYF	TGCGCCAGCAGCTTGGAGACAGGGACTGGAAACACCATATATTTT
TRBD1	TRBV28	TRBJ1-3	.	CASRSTGGPGNTIYF	TGTGCCAGCAGATCGACAGGGGGCCCTGGAAACACCATATATTTT
.	TRBV9	TRBJ1-2	few	CASSVAAGYYGYTF	TGTGCCAGCAGCGTGGCGGCAGGGTACTATGGCTACACCTTC
TRBD2	TRBV19	TRBJ2-2	.	CASSIPESPGLVFFGELFF	TGTGCCAGTAGTATACCAGAGAGCCCGGGACTAGTCTTTTTCGGGGAGCTGTTTTTT
.	TRBV28	TRBJ2-3	.	CASRFQTSTDTQYF	TGTGCCAGCAGGTTTCAAACAAGCACAGATACGCAGTATTTT
TRBD2	TRBV7-3	TRBJ2-2	.	CASTWGSGDVGELFF	TGTGCCAGCACCTGGGGTAGCGGGGATGTCGGGGAGCTGTTTTTT
TRBD1	TRBV7-9	TRBJ2-7	once	CASSSDRGNYEQYF	TGTGCCAGCAGCTCCGACAGGGGTAATTACGAGCAGTACTTC
.	TRBV14	TRBJ2-7	once	CASSRGYYEQYF	TGTGCCAGCAGCCGGGGATACTACGAGCAGTACTTC
.	TRBV19	TRBJ1-1	.	CASSARTPGTEAFF	TGTGCCAGTAGTGCCAGGACCCCCGGCACTGAAGCTTTCTTT
.	TRBV6-5	TRBJ2-2	.	CASSRSILNTGELFF	TGTGCCAGCAGTCGATCTATTTTGAACACCGGGGAGCTGTTTTTT
TRBD2	TRBV2	TRBJ2-7	.	CASKGDLTSVSYEQYF	TGTGCCAGTAAAGGGGACCTGACTAGCGTCTCCTACGAGCAGTACTTC
.	TRBV28	TRBJ1-1	.	CASSFPTEAFF	TGTGCCAGCAGTTTCCCCACTGAAGCTTTCTTT
.	TRBV19	TRBJ1-4	.	CASSRTATNEKLFF	TGTGCCAGTAGCAGGACAGCAACTAATGAAAAACTGTTTTTT
.	TRBV29-1	TRBJ2-5	.	CSVGNTQETQYF	TGCAGCGTTGGGAACACCCAAGAGACCCAGTACTTC
.	TRBV5-1	TRBJ2-3	.	CASSSTVGSTDTQYF	TGCGCCAGCAGCTCGACAGTGGGGAGCACAGATACGCAGTATTTT
TRBD2	TRBV5-6	TRBJ2-7	.	CASSPSGRRTYEQYF	TGTGCCAGCAGCCCTAGCGGGAGGAGGACCTACGAGCAGTACTTC
.	TRBV18	TRBJ2-2	.	CASSPLPGGGSTGELFF	TGTGCCAGCTCACCCCTCCCGGGCGGAGGGAGCACCGGGGAGCTGTTTTTT